This entry features one T cell receptor (beta chain) sequence. Other DNA sequences in this sample translate to the same CDR3. Using immunoSEQ multiplex PCR, the repertoire was profiled, and TCRdb retains in-frame clones only, with some absent. The sample has 300,000 or so clones, around 90% seen once; the top ten hold roughly 0.96%. Germline-derived CDR1 and CDR2 are SNHLY and FYNNEI. This CDR3 comprises 14 residues. V shed 0 bases and J shed 8 bases, with 13 bases lying between them. The data were obtained in a study of cytomegalovirus exposure and HLA in healthy donors. This sequence joins TRBV2 and TRBJ1-2; the D is unclear. The receptor was isolated from a man younger than 45 in good health and CMV-seronegative. Material for sequencing was PBMCs. As DNA, the CDR3 is TGTGCCAGCAGTGAAGCGGGGAGGGAGTACGGCTACACCTTC. As protein: CASSEAGREYGYTF.